The TCR beta chain under discussion was sequenced for a study of cytomegalovirus exposure and HLA in healthy donors (dated by TCRdb to about 2017). Regarding the study in general: An earlier analysis of 587 of the donors reported 250 to 300 Gb of sequence data and around 120 million unique TCR beta sequences obtained from about 180 million T cells. Roughly 300 gigabases of sequencing data and 78 million or so unique TCR sequences were included in an early release covering around 600 HLA-typed donors. Of the roughly 400 genotyped donors, 80% to 90% were placed in the genetic ancestry cluster associated with self-reported Caucasian donors. The study was designed to test whether signatures of past pathogen exposure could be identified by cataloging public T cell receptors. The T cell repertoires of 666 subjects were profiled by immunosequencing and related to cytomegalovirus serostatus. Besides the first cohort of approximately 710 subjects, a separate validation cohort made up of roughly 120 different subjects was used. To predict cytomegalovirus infection status, the study combined high-throughput TCR immunosequencing, statistical association of individual TCRs with disease status, and machine learning. A later analysis re-analyzed previously published TCR beta repertoires from about 730 donors and added high-resolution HLA genotyping to study TCR occurrence patterns. Rather than using new phenotypic data, the later analysis identified candidate immune exposures from TCR beta sequences and from how often those sequences occurred across donors. An earlier analysis of more than 450 of the donors used high-throughput TCR beta sequencing to judge whether each TCR beta V gene segment behaved as functional or pseudogenic. Donor age, sex, ethnicity and CMV serostatus were compiled together with the repertoire data. In a later genetic analysis, genome-wide SNP genotypes for about 55% of the 666 donors were used, and that subset was treated as a discovery cohort. All discovery cohort repertoires had been generated on a single sequencing platform. Both class I and class II loci were covered by HLA typing, at four-digit resolution. Typing coverage varied by locus: roughly 620-640 donors for A, B, C, DRB1 and DQB1; 500 to 550 for DQA1; around 570 for DPA1; roughly 450 for DPB1. Because of strong linkage in the cohort, four to six DR-DQ haplotypes were treated as single units for association and clustering. Across some 400 genotyped donors of the cohort, an average of approximately 220,000 unique TCR beta nucleotide sequences per donor were sequenced, and roughly 20% of those sequences were non-productive. Findings and caveats that apply to the study as a whole: A later genetic analysis reported fewer N-insertions in productive TCRs among donors in an Asian-associated ancestry cluster than the roughly 700-donor mean. In vitro tests confirmed that a few of the cytomegalovirus-associated TCR beta chains recognize cytomegalovirus antigens. A further reported finding was that TCR beta sequences accurately predicted the HLA-A and HLA-B alleles for most subjects in the first cohort. The sequencing pipeline was judged likely to have produced a cluster of highly shared sequence variants as a technical artifact. CMV serostatus was the only immune exposure information available for the cohort. Cytomegalovirus status was reported to be diagnosed by the classifier with high specificity and sensitivity in both the original and validation cohorts. Compared with equally common non-associated chains, HLA-associated TCR beta chains in a later analysis were more clonally expanded and had lower generation probabilities. Assigning TCR associations to individual alleles was difficult when HLA alleles, especially DR and DQ, strongly co-occurred. According to a later analysis, TCR association rates differed among HLA loci, with DRB1 alleles showing the most associated TCRs and HLA-C alleles showing the fewest. A later genetic analysis associated a missense DCLRE1C variant with V-gene and J-gene trimming of TCR beta chains, and an independent cohort replicated the association. Seventeen rarely observed V segments, including chromosome 9 orphons, were excluded from the earlier analysis of about 610 of the donors because counts were too low. According to the authors, the approach could potentially be generalized to other disease states and immunological phenotypes. A later analysis found that most CMV-associated TCR beta chains appeared HLA-restricted, with HLA associations seemingly driven largely by CMV exposure. Linkage disequilibrium might explain the correlated functional status among segregating V segments, but an unknown experimental factor could not be excluded. A later analysis reported that several top co-occurrence clusters appeared linked to parvovirus B19, influenza, CMV and Epstein-Barr virus. Because HLA typing was unavailable for some donors at each locus, only the typed subset was used in association tests. In an earlier analysis of some 640 of the donors, most TCR beta V segments were observed in productive rearrangements about 87% or about 30% of the time, broadly matching IMGT annotations. Most TCR sequences were seen in very few donors, while some public TCRs were found in many individuals. The study gave a list of 150 to 200 TCR beta chains associated with cytomegalovirus. Only TCR beta chains were sequenced in this cohort, and the absence of alpha or paired-chain data limited detectable features. At a false discovery rate of 0.05, a later analysis linked roughly 17,000 TCR beta sequences to specific HLA alleles. Sequencing depth was assumed to be roughly uniform across donors in the presence/absence analyses, though that assumption may not hold.

The library was made by the immunoSEQ multiplex PCR assay. For the multiplex PCR, a mixture combining 60 forward primers for TCR Vbeta segments and 13 reverse primers for TCR Jbeta segments was used. The CDR3 region of rearranged TCR beta genes was amplified from genomic DNA with a multiplex PCR assay. The Illumina HiSeq System was used to sequence the amplified TCR beta libraries as 87-base-pair reads. The paper's data handling went like this. A later analysis counted tens of millions of unique TCR beta chains across the 650 to 800 repertoires, and roughly 9.9 million of these chains were shared by at least two donors. A nearest-neighbor algorithm error-corrected the raw reads and collapsed the reads into unique sequences, merging closely related sequences to remove PCR and sequencing errors. CDR3 sequences were aligned to IMGT reference sequences to assign V, D and J gene segments. For a sequence to be retained, a match of at least six nucleotides to both a V gene segment and a J gene segment was required. A rearrangement counted as productive if the CDR3 had no stop codons and remained in frame with V and J, and every other rearrangement counted as non-productive. CDR3 was defined according to IMGT convention as the region running from the second conserved V-encoded cysteine to the conserved J-encoded phenylalanine. In an earlier analysis of roughly 580 of the donors, sequences lacking an unambiguous match to a single V gene segment were excluded. In an earlier analysis of a few hundred of the donors, V segments were called functional above 56.7% productive rearrangements and were called segregating when the between-donor standard deviation exceeded 5%. A statistical classification framework was built for diagnosing cytomegalovirus status from the catalog of TCR beta chain sequences. In a later analysis, TCR nucleotide sequences were compared against IMGT/GENE-DB human TR gene sequences so that V and J genes could be assigned. In a later analysis, CDR3 sequences and most-parsimonious VDJ recombination scenarios were assigned using the TCRdist pipeline. In a later analysis, each TCR beta chain was defined by its CDR3 amino acid sequence together with its V-gene family, and reads without a unique V-gene family were excluded. To address suspected cross-contamination and a sequencing artifact, a later analysis removed roughly 580 highly shared, low-generation-probability nucleotide sequences. For each public chain, a later analysis derived a clonal expansion index from normalized ranks of inferred template counts within each repertoire. A later analysis computed generation probabilities with a VDJ recombination model fitted to out-of-frame rearrangements, and checked the results against IGoR. A later analysis scored TCR-TCR, TCR-HLA and TCR-CMV co-occurrence with hypergeometric tests, applying a repertoire-size bias correction to TCR pairs. In a later analysis, false discovery rates were estimated by permuting HLA or CMV assignments 20 times. In a later analysis, co-occurring TCRs were grouped with DBSCAN, and TCRdist sequence similarity was added when clustering was performed within HLA-allele-positive subsets. Co-occurrence clustering excluded repertoires with fewer than 30,000 or more than 120,000 public chains, plus five with anomalous nucleotide sharing. Not all clones reach the TCRdb copy of this immuneACCESS table, which keeps in-frame sequences only. Checked studies attribute under half of the gap to unresolved V genes and leave the rest unexplained. The DNA gave D and trimming, while V, J and clone size come from that table. Within this sample are roughly 65,000 clones, with around 80% of them counted one time only. Together, the top ten hold approximately 4.3% of the sample.

The cohort comprised some 680 healthy bone marrow donors. At the time of sampling, all cohort members were nominally healthy, though unrecorded immune exposures were likely present. The donor was CMV seronegative and belonged to the group of around 350 seronegative cohort members. A peripheral blood sample was collected from each donor, and TCR beta sequencing was performed on peripheral blood mononuclear cells. The Qiagen DNeasy Blood Extraction Kit was used to extract genomic DNA from the blood cell samples. This clone was observed a handful of times. The clone's antigen remains unknown. The input lacks base qualities; no much larger clone sits a single base away. This TCR came from a woman aged 30 to 39 in good health and CMV-seronegative. Sequenced material: PBMCs.

The DNA sequence is as follows: TGTGCCATCAGTGAACGGGGTTTACAAGAGACCCAGTACTTC. Translated, it reads CAISERGLQETQYF. Rearrangement joined TRBV10-3 to TRBJ2-5, with TRBD2 perhaps the D gene, on 5 matching bases. The CDR3 starts with the cysteine, ends with the phenylalanine, and has 14 residues. Of all the DNA, just the CDR3 is kept, 42 bases in frame from base 1. V lost 3 bases and J lost 2 bases; the stretch between them is 10 bases long. The germline V gene yields ENHRY for CDR1 and SYGVKD for CDR2.